The 17 T cell receptor beta chains below come from one sample, sequenced in a study of control samples from healthy donors and cancer patients. Data came from immunoSEQ multiplex PCR; TCRdb stores just in-frame clones and leaves some out. The sample yields roughly 120,000 clones, 80% to 90% seen once. Sequencing input: blood. The receptors were sampled from a man aged 50-60 years in good health.

This chain uses TRBV18 with TRBJ1-1; D is perhaps TRBD1 (5 bases). Looked up from germline, CDR1 is KGHSH and CDR2 is LQKENI. V was shortened by 6 bases and J by 4 bases, with 12 bases between the two germline ends. This CDR3 is built from 13 residues. The DNA of the CDR3 is TGTGCCAGCTCCCCTCGTAGGGGCACTGAAGCTTTCTTT. It encodes CASSPRRGTEAFF.

The chain has TRBV29-1 and TRBJ2-3; 7 nucleotides line up with TRBD1. The trim removed 4 bases at V and 4 bases at J, leaving 2 bases unmatched. The germline gives CDR1 SQVTM, CDR2 ANQGSEA. The CDR3 spans 12 residues. The CDR3 loop reads CSVGQGADTQYF. The DNA of the CDR3 is TGCAGCGTTGGACAGGGAGCAGATACGCAGTATTTT.

DNA of the CDR3: TGCGCCAGCAGCCGACCGGGACAGCAAGAGACCCAGTACTTC. This sequence encodes CASSRPGQQETQYF. V usage is TRBV4-1 and J usage is TRBJ2-5; 7 bases map to TRBD1. The CDR3 is 14 residues long. Germline loops: CDR1 MGHRA, CDR2 YSYEKL. Losses at the gene ends were 4 bases for V and 2 bases for J; bases not matched to a gene: 4.

Note on this clone: The sample carries other DNA sequences with the same CDR3. V and J are TRBV3-1 (or the pseudogene TRBV3-2) and TRBJ1-5; D not resolved. This CDR3 has 12 amino acids. The V end lost 1 base, the J end lost 4 bases, and 2 bases lay between the germline ends. The germline gives CDR1 LGHDT, CDR2 YNNKEL (reference sequence). The CDR3 sequence: CASSQGNQPQHF. As DNA, the CDR3 is TGTGCCAGCAGCCAAGGAAATCAGCCCCAGCATTTT.

This rearrangement joins TRBV4-3 to TRBJ2-7; D assignment may be TRBD1 or TRBD2 (5 bases each). Trimming left V 4 bases short and J 2 bases short, with 12 bases between. CDR1 is LGHNA, CDR2 YSLEER, per germline. CDR3 length: 14 amino acids. The DNA for the CDR3 is TGCGCCAGCAGCCCCGGGACCGGAACCTACGAGCAGTACTTC. Amino acid sequence: CASSPGTGTYEQYF.

CDR3 residues: CASSESTDTQYF. CDR3 nucleotide sequence: TGTGCCAGCAGTGAAAGTACAGATACGCAGTATTTT. The chain links TRBV2 to TRBJ2-3; D is ambiguous. CDR1 and CDR2 from the germline V gene are SNHLY and FYNNEI. This CDR3 is built from 12 residues. Deletions cut 2 bases from V and 3 bases from J, with 3 bases between. Based on the CDR3 plus reference TRBV2 and TRBJ2-3, the full variable domain is EPEVTQTPSHQVTQMGQEVILRCVPISNHLYFYWYRQILGQKVEFLVSFYNNEISEKSEIFDDQFSVERPDGSNFTLKIRSTKLEDSAMYFCASSESTDTQYFGPGTRLTVL.

This chain connects TRBV3-1 (or the pseudogene TRBV3-2) to TRBJ2-2; 11 positions match TRBD1. The CDR3 consists of 14 residues. The V segment lost 6 bases and the J segment 4 bases; nucleotides outside the gene matches: 1. CDR1 is LGHDT, CDR2 YNNKEL, per germline (reference sequence). CDR3 sequence (DNA): TGTGCCAGCAGGGGACAGGGGGGCACCGGGGAGCTGTTTTTT. Its protein product is CASRGQGGTGELFF.

The V gene is TRBV9, the J gene TRBJ1-4, with TRBD1 as a possible D gene (5 bases). Trimming shortened V by 1 base and J by 3 bases, and 13 bases separated the two germline ends. CDR1 is SGDLS and CDR2 is YYNGEE in the germline V gene. The CDR3 is 16 residues long. Written as DNA, the CDR3 is TGTGCCAGCAGCGTAATGGGGGAGGAAGCTAATGAAAAACTGTTTTTT. This gives the protein CASSVMGEEANEKLFF.

This rearrangement joins TRBV6-5 to TRBJ1-1; D is undetermined. The CDR3 covers 14 residues. Germline CDR1 is MNHEY and CDR2 is SVGAGI. V was pared by 2 bases and J by 2 bases, with 9 bases between. CDR3 region: CASSYRSDNTEAFF. The DNA of the CDR3 is TGTGCCAGCAGTTACCGGTCAGATAACACTGAAGCTTTCTTT.

The CDR3 DNA is TGTGCCAGTAGTATTAGGTTCGGGGGAGGAAACACCGGGGAGCTGTTTTTT. Translating it yields CASSIRFGGGNTGELFF. The chain links TRBV19 to TRBJ2-2; D is perhaps TRBD2 (6 bases). Germline CDR1 LNHDA, CDR2 SQIVND (reference sequence). The CDR3 is made up of 17 amino acids. V shed 3 bases and J shed 2 bases, with 16 bases lying between them.

This chain links TRBV19 with TRBJ2-2; 12 bases agree with TRBD1. The V segment lost 10 bases and the J segment 7 bases; nucleotides outside the gene matches: 16. The CDR3 spans 17 residues. Germline V gives CDR1 LNHDA, CDR2 SQIVND (reference sequence). CDR3 in amino acids: CATNSFWGQGAGGELFF. The CDR3 bases are TGTGCCACCAACTCTTTTTGGGGACAGGGGGCCGGCGGGGAGCTGTTTTTT.

The chain recombines TRBV11-2 with TRBJ1-5, with a possible D match to TRBD1 (5 bases). This CDR3 region has 13 residues. Germline lookup yields CDR1 SGHAT and CDR2 FQNNGV. V lost 4 bases, J lost 3 bases, and 7 bases lay in between. This CDR3 reads CASSSRVNQPQHF. Written as DNA, the CDR3 is TGTGCCAGCAGCTCCAGGGTCAATCAGCCCCAGCATTTT.

The chain is built from TRBV6-2 or TRBV6-3 and TRBJ2-7, with 8 bases that match TRBD1. After removal of 4 bases from V and 6 bases from J, the junction contained 2 bases not matched to a gene. The CDR3 has 12 amino acids. Germline lookup yields CDR1 MNHEY and CDR2 SVGEGT. This chain's CDR3 is CASSFDRGEQYF. CDR3 bases: TGTGCCAGCAGTTTTGACAGGGGCGAGCAGTACTTC.

The chain has TRBV7-9 and TRBJ1-1, with 7 bases identical to TRBD1. This CDR3 is built from 15 residues. Germline lookup yields CDR1 SEHNR and CDR2 FQNEAQ (reference sequence). Trimming at V came to 0 bases and at J to 1 base, leaving 2 bases not matched to a gene. The CDR3 loop is CASSLAGQENTEAFF. The DNA of the CDR3 is TGTGCCAGCAGCTTAGCCGGACAGGAGAACACTGAAGCTTTCTTT.

The genes are TRBV9 and TRBJ1-3; possibly TRBD1 for D (6 bases). CDR1 and CDR2 (germline): SGDLS, YYNGEE. V lost 3 bases and J 2 bases, leaving 9 bases between the germline ends. The CDR3 extends over 14 amino acids. The CDR3: CASSEGGTGNTIYF. DNA of the CDR3: TGTGCCAGCAGCGAGGGGGGAACTGGAAACACCATATATTTT. Together with reference TRBV9 and TRBJ1-3, the CDR3 gives the full variable domain: DSGVTQTPKHLITATGQRVTLRCSPRSGDLSVYWYQQSLDQGLQFLIQYYNGEERAKGNILERFSAQQFPDLHSELNLSSLELGDSALYFCASSEGGTGNTIYFGEGSWLTVV.

In DNA, the CDR3 is TGTGCCAGCAGCTTCGCAGGGATCGGCTTTTACAATGAGCAGTTCTTC. It encodes CASSFAGIGFYNEQFF. The chain has TRBV5-6 and TRBJ2-1, with a possible D match to TRBD1 (5 bases). Germline CDR1 and CDR2: SGHDT and YYEEEE. This CDR3 has 16 amino acids. The ends were cut back, 2 bases at V and 4 bases at J, with 16 bases in the middle.

The chain has TRBV12-3 or TRBV12-4 and TRBJ2-1; 10 bases align to TRBD2. The junction had 6 bases not matched to a gene; V was cut back by 6 bases and J by 10 bases. This CDR3 contains 13 residues. CDR3 coding DNA: TGTGCCAGCAGAGCGGGGGGGCCGGGCGAGCAGTTCTTC. Encoded protein: CASRAGGPGEQFF.